The 29 T cell receptor beta chains presented below share a single source sample, sequenced in a study of regulatory T cells in long-lasting Graves disease. CDR3-region Arm-PCR and iRepertoire HTBI primers produced the TCR beta libraries. TCRdb independently ran MiXCR on the multiplex PCR reads; one entry per CDR3 protein. The sample lists about 420,000 distinct CDR3 sequences; about 17% were seen once. Time point described: newly diagnosed GD, antithyroid drugs for less than 3 months. After RNA was extracted from PBMCs, the TCR library was made from it. This same sample was also part of a study on T cells in Graves' hyperthyroidism and ophthalmopathy.

The sequencing here drew on peripheral blood mononuclear cells (PBMCs), taken at new diagnosis, from a patient treated with antithyroid drugs. These receptors all stem from a woman between 18 and 29 years old with Graves disease.

In regard to this clonotype: This may stem from a read error, because a much larger clone lies one nucleotide away. The V call is TRBV28, the J call TRBJ2-1, with D possibly TRBD2 on 5 matching bases. The CDR3 consists of 19 residues. Trimming took 3 bases from V and 10 from J, leaving 31 bases between them. In germline, CDR1 is MDHEN, CDR2 SYDVKM. The DNA of the CDR3 is TGTGCCAGCAGTTTTCGGATAGCACGTCTAGCCCCCAGCTCCTACGAGCAGTTCTTC. Translating gives CASSFRIARLAPSSYEQFF.

The rearrangement uses TRBV12-3 or TRBV12-4 and TRBJ1-5; the D is unclear. CDR3 size: 13 residues. Deletions cut 7 bases from V and 0 bases from J, with 7 bases between. The CDR3 region has the DNA TGTGCCAGCAATAGGGATAGCAATCAGCCCCAGCATTTT. As protein: CASNRDSNQPQHF.

This clonotype was observed a handful of times. This chain connects TRBV20-1 to TRBJ1-1, with D possibly matching TRBD1 (6 bases). This CDR3 has 15 amino acids. CDR1 and CDR2 from the germline V gene are DFQATT and SNEGSKA (reference sequence). The germline V and J ends were trimmed by 5 bases and 4 bases, with 20 bases remaining between them. Here the CDR3 DNA reads TGCAGTGCTGGGCGTAACCGACAGGAGATCACTGAAGCTTTCTTT. Encoded protein: CSAGRNRQEITEAFF.

This clonotype appeared a few times. Since a far larger clone is one base different, this is likely a read error. V gene TRBV5-1 combines with J gene TRBJ2-5; D remains unclear. The CDR3 spans 13 residues. Looked up from germline, CDR1 is SGHRS and CDR2 is YFSETQ. The CDR3 spells CASSDSPVNEQSF. In DNA form, the CDR3 reads TGCGCCAGCAGCGATAGTCCAGTCAATGAGCAGTCCTTC.

CDR3 residues: CGGLAGFSYEQYF. The DNA for the CDR3 is TGCGGGGGACTAGCGGGCTTCTCCTACGAGCAGTACTTC. V and J are TRBV20-1 and TRBJ2-7, with TRBD2 matching 12 bases. The germline V gene has CDR1 DFQATT and CDR2 SNEGSKA (reference sequence). The CDR3 is 13 amino acids.

This clonotype was recorded many times. The rearrangement links TRBV6-1 to TRBJ1-2, with 8 bases identical to TRBD1. CDR3 length equals 15 residues. Germline values: CDR1 MNHNS, CDR2 SASEGT. V shed 6 bases, J shed 4 bases, and the junction held 10 bases outside the gene matches. The CDR3 DNA reads as TGTGCCAGCAGAGCGACAGGGGCCTTCAGCTATGGCTACACCTTC. Encoded protein: CASRATGAFSYGYTF.

This clonotype has ten or more counts. The chain has TRBV2 and TRBJ2-2; 7 nucleotides match TRBD2. Trimming removed 4 bases from V and 3 bases from J; junction bases left unmatched: 2. This CDR3 spans 14 amino acids. CDR1 and CDR2 from the germline V gene are SNHLY and FYNNEI. The CDR3 DNA is TGTGCCAGCAGTGTTCTAGCGGACACCGGGGAGCTGTTTTTT. This translates into CASSVLADTGELFF.

The J gene is TRBJ2-7, the V gene TRBV20-1, with 8 bases matching TRBD1. The trim removed 6 bases at V and 7 bases at J, leaving 11 bases unmatched. The CDR3 is made up of 13 amino acids. Per germline, CDR1 DFQATT and CDR2 SNEGSKA (reference sequence). The CDR3 nucleotides read TGCAGTGCCCCCGGGACAGGCCTCGGAGAGCAGTACTTC. This encodes CSAPGTGLGEQYF.

This clonotype was recorded at least ten times. V is TRBV7-2 and J is TRBJ2-1; 7 bases match TRBD2. Looked up from germline, CDR1 is SGHTA and CDR2 is FQGNSA. Trimming cost V 7 bases and J 7 bases; bases outside gene matches: 10. This CDR3 region has 14 residues. Written as DNA, the CDR3 is TGTGCCAGCACCCTGGGAGGGCCGGGGAATGAGCAGTTCTTC. This translates into CASTLGGPGNEQFF.

This clonotype was detected a few times. The V and J genes are TRBV18 and TRBJ1-1, with a tentative D call TRBD1 (6 bases). Trimming removed 3 bases from V and 3 bases from J, with 14 bases in between. CDR3 size: 15 residues. CDR1 KGHSH and CDR2 LQKENI come from the germline V gene. The chain's CDR3 is CASSPQGWGDTEAFF. For the CDR3, the DNA is TGTGCCAGCTCACCCCAGGGGTGGGGGGACACTGAAGCTTTCTTT.

This clonotype was picked up a small number of times. The CDR3: CASSTGQGLPYGYTF. The CDR3 nucleotides read TGTGCCAGCAGCACTGGACAGGGTCTTCCTTATGGCTACACCTTC. The rearrangement links TRBV7-9 to TRBJ1-2; TRBD1 matches at 8 bases. The germline V gene has CDR1 SEHNR and CDR2 FQNEAQ (reference sequence). V lost 5 bases to trimming and J lost 5 bases; unmatched junction nucleotides: 10. The CDR3 has 15 amino acids.

Only a few counts were recorded for this clonotype. A read error may produce the germline difference seen at one junction end. V is TRBV19 and J is TRBJ2-3; TRBD2 matches at 9 bases. CDR3 size: 14 residues. The V gene's germline CDR1 is LNHDA and CDR2 SQIVND (reference sequence). CDR3 residues: CASSMPPAAGGSNF. The CDR3 DNA sequence: TGTGCCAGTAGTATGCCCCCTGCAGCGGGAGGTTCGAATTTT.

Ten or more counts support this clonotype. The junction departs from germline at one end; a sequencing error may be responsible. The chain joins TRBV7-9 to TRBJ2-2; 9 positions match TRBD2. The CDR3 spans 15 residues. In germline, CDR1 is SEHNR, CDR2 FQNEAQ (reference sequence). The chain's CDR3 is CASSLAGANTGELFF. CDR3 sequence (DNA): TGTGCCAGCAGTTTAGCGGGAGCGAACACCGGGGAGCTGTTTTTT.

In its sample, this clonotype was seen many times. This chain connects TRBV7-9 to TRBJ2-5; 8 nucleotides align to TRBD1. Trimming took 5 bases from V and 3 from J; bases not matched to a gene: 11. Germline lookup yields CDR1 SEHNR and CDR2 FQNEAQ (reference sequence). The CDR3 spans 16 residues. The CDR3: CASSPRIGQGKETQYF. The CDR3, as DNA: TGTGCCAGCAGCCCCCGTATCGGACAGGGAAAAGAGACCCAGTACTTC.

The rearrangement uses TRBV18 and TRBJ1-1; weak D call: TRBD1 (6 bases). Trimming shortened V by 5 bases and J by 3 bases, and 16 bases separated the two germline ends. Per germline, CDR1 KGHSH and CDR2 LQKENI. CDR3 length: 15 amino acids. The DNA for the CDR3 is TGTGCCAGCTCATCCCGTAACAGGGTAGACACTGAAGCTTTCTTT. As protein: CASSSRNRVDTEAFF.

The chain carries TRBV10-2 and TRBJ2-1, with a tentative D call TRBD2 (6 bases). Germline values: CDR1 WSHSY, CDR2 SAAADI. V was cut by 6 bases and J by 4 bases, with 16 bases left in between. The CDR3 contains 15 residues. CDR3 DNA: TGCGCCAGCAGGGAAACTAGCAGGAATTACAATGAGCAGTTCTTC. Protein: CASRETSRNYNEQFF.

There are a few counts of this clonotype. The chain joins TRBV10-3 to TRBJ1-1; weak D call: TRBD1 (5 bases). The V end was cut by 6 bases, the J end by 1 base, with 9 bases between. This CDR3 region has 13 residues. Germline assignment: CDR1 ENHRY and CDR2 SYGVKD. The CDR3 bases are TGTGCCATCAGAGGGGAGCCGAACACTGAAGCTTTCTTT. Translated, it gives CAIRGEPNTEAFF.

The CDR3 loop reads CASSLARLTYEQYF. The CDR3 nucleotides read TGTGCCAGCAGCTTAGCGCGGCTCACCTACGAGCAGTACTTC. The rearrangement links TRBV7-8 to TRBJ2-7, with unresolved D. Trimming removed 0 bases at V and 2 bases at J, with 8 bases between. The germline gives CDR1 SGHVS, CDR2 FQNEAQ. This CDR3 spans 14 amino acids.

The chain couples TRBV7-9 to TRBJ2-7; tentatively, D is TRBD2 (6 bases). CDR1 is SEHNR, CDR2 FQNEAQ, per germline (reference sequence). Trimming shortened V by 2 bases and J by 0 bases, and 11 bases separated the two germline ends. The CDR3 consists of 15 residues. CDR3 amino acids: CASSLKGLSSYEQYF. CDR3 DNA sequence: TGTGCCAGCAGCTTAAAGGGACTGAGCTCCTACGAGCAGTACTTC. The entire variable domain, with the rest obtained from reference TRBV7-9 and TRBJ2-7, is as follows: DTGVSQNPRHKITKRGQNVTFRCDPISEHNRLYWYRQTLGQGPEFLTYFQNEAQLEKSRLLSDRFSAERPKGSFSTLEIQRTEQGDSAMYLCASSLKGLSSYEQYFGPGTRLTVT.

Ten or more counts support this clonotype. The chain employs TRBV7-8 and TRBJ1-2; the D is unclear. The CDR3 runs to 14 residues. Looked up from germline, CDR1 is SGHVS and CDR2 is FQNEAQ. Trimming removed 5 bases from V and 0 bases from J, with 10 bases in between. CDR3 DNA: TGTGCCAGCAGCGTACAGAGATCTAACTATGGCTACACCTTC. This translates into CASSVQRSNYGYTF. Full variable domain (outside the CDR3, taken from reference TRBV7-8 and TRBJ1-2): GAGVSQSPRYKVAKRGQDVALRCDPISGHVSLFWYQQALGQGPEFLTYFQNEAQLDKSGLPSDRFFAERPEGSVSTLKIQRTQQEDSAVYLCASSVQRSNYGYTFGSGTRLTVV.

This chain joins TRBV5-1 and TRBJ1-2; D might be TRBD1 (6 bases). CDR1 and CDR2 from the germline V gene are SGHRS and YFSETQ. The CDR3 is 14 residues long. Trimming removed 4 bases from V and 4 bases from J, with 14 bases in between. CDR3 DNA sequence: TGCGCCAGCAGCCCTACAGGGCATTCCTATGGCTACACCTTC. Translated: CASSPTGHSYGYTF. Complete variable domain (other parts from reference TRBV5-1 and TRBJ1-2): KAGVTQTPRYLIKTRGQQVTLSCSPISGHRSVSWYQQTPGQGLQFLFEYFSETQRNKGNFPGRFSGRQFSNSRSEMNVSTLELGDSALYLCASSPTGHSYGYTFGSGTRLTVV.

The V call is TRBV11-2, the J call TRBJ2-7; 9 nucleotides agree with TRBD2. The CDR3 extends over 15 amino acids. Trimming cost V 4 bases and J 7 bases; bases outside gene matches: 11. Germline values: CDR1 SGHAT, CDR2 FQNNGV. CDR3: CASSSAGTSWGEQYF. The CDR3 DNA reads as TGTGCCAGCAGCTCCGCCGGGACTAGCTGGGGAGAGCAGTACTTC.

The sample holds many counts of this clonotype. The chain joins TRBV20-1 to TRBJ1-6; D is unclear. CDR3 length equals 16 residues. The germline V gene encodes CDR1 DFQATT and CDR2 SNEGSKA (reference sequence). V dropped 1 base and J dropped 8 bases, with 18 bases sitting between them. The CDR3 DNA follows: TGCAGTGCTAGAGTTTGGAGTGGGATCGAGGATTCACCCCTCCACTTT. This gives the protein CSARVWSGIEDSPLHF.

In this sample, this clonotype turned up many times. The chain recombines TRBV28 with TRBJ2-3; 11 bases map to TRBD1. V shed 6 bases and J 5 bases; nucleotides not matched to a gene: 7. This CDR3 is built from 15 residues. Germline loops: CDR1 MDHEN, CDR2 SYDVKM. The CDR3 is CASSLGQGEGDTQYF. The DNA of the CDR3 is TGTGCCAGCAGCCTGGGACAGGGGGAAGGAGATACGCAGTATTTT.

This clonotype has at least ten counts. J is TRBJ2-5 and V is TRBV7-6; TRBD2 might be the D (6 bases). Trimming pared 3 bases from V and 2 bases from J, leaving 19 bases between. From germline, CDR1 is SGHVS and CDR2 FNYEAQ. The CDR3 length is 17 residues. CDR3 sequence (DNA): TGTGCCAGCAGCTTTCTGTCTGGAGTAGCGGAACAAGAGACCCAGTACTTC. The encoded protein is CASSFLSGVAEQETQYF. Filled out from reference TRBV7-6 and TRBJ2-5, the complete variable domain reads GAGVSQSPRYKVTKRGQDVALRCDPISGHVSLYWYRQALGQGPEFLTYFNYEAQQDKSGLPNDRFSAERPEGSISTLTIQRTEQRDSAMYRCASSFLSGVAEQETQYFGPGTRLLVL.

This clonotype was picked up a small number of times. The V and J genes are TRBV7-2 and TRBJ1-4; 7 bases agree with TRBD1. Trimming took 5 bases from V and 7 from J; bases not matched to a gene: 10. CDR1 and CDR2 (germline): SGHTA, FQGNSA. This CDR3 has 15 residues. The CDR3 reads CASSPRQGRGEKLFF. CDR3 bases: TGTGCCAGCAGCCCCCGACAGGGACGGGGTGAAAAACTGTTTTTT.

This clonotype was seen repeatedly, ten times or more. The V call is TRBV12-3 or TRBV12-4, the J call TRBJ2-1; 12 bases align to TRBD2. V trimming: 5 bases; J trimming: 9 bases; junction bases outside the gene matches: 8. This CDR3 contains 15 residues. The CDR3 loop reads CASSLTSGSRGEQFF. DNA for the CDR3: TGTGCCAGCAGTCTGACTAGCGGGAGTCGCGGTGAGCAGTTCTTC.

The chain couples TRBV7-2 to TRBJ2-2; D not certain. V lost 3 bases to trimming and J lost 4 bases, with 9 bases between them. In germline, CDR1 is SGHTA, CDR2 FQGNSA. The length of the CDR3 is 14 residues. The CDR3 protein is CASSFAHGTGELFF. In DNA form, the CDR3 reads TGTGCCAGCAGCTTCGCTCACGGCACCGGGGAGCTGTTTTTT.

The J gene is TRBJ1-2, the V gene TRBV5-6; D might be TRBD1 (6 bases). Germline CDR1 is SGHDT and CDR2 is YYEEEE. This CDR3 is 17 amino acids long. Trimming pared 1 base from V and 5 bases from J, leaving 21 bases between. CDR3 in amino acids: CASSLLDGTGTLYGYTF. CDR3 nucleotides: TGTGCCAGCAGCTTGCTGGATGGCACAGGGACTCTATATGGCTACACCTTC.